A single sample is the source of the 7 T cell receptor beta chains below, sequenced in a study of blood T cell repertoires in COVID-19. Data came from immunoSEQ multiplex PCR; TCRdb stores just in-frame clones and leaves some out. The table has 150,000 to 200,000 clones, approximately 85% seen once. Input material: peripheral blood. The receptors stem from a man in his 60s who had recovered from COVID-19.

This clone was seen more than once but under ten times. The CDR3 here is CASSSGTGADGYTF. The CDR3 nucleotides are TGCGCCAGCAGCTCCGGGACAGGGGCAGATGGCTACACCTTC. V and J are TRBV5-1 and TRBJ1-2; 10 bases map to TRBD1. The CDR3 spans 14 residues. Trimming removed 3 bases from V and 6 bases from J; junction bases left unmatched: 5. Germline V gene sequence: CDR1 SGHRS, CDR2 YFSETQ.

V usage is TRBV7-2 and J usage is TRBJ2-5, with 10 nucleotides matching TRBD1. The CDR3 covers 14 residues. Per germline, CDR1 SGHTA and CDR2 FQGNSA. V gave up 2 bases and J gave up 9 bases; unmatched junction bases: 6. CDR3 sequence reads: CASSLKGQGFAQYF. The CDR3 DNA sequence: TGTGCCAGCAGCTTAAAGGGACAGGGGTTTGCCCAGTACTTC.

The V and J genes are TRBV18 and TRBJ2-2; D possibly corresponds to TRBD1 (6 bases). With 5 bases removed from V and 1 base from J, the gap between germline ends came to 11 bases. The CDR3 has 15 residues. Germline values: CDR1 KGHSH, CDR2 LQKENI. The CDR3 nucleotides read TGTGCCAGCTCAGTCGGACAGCAGAACACCGGGGAGCTGTTTTTT. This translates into CASSVGQQNTGELFF.

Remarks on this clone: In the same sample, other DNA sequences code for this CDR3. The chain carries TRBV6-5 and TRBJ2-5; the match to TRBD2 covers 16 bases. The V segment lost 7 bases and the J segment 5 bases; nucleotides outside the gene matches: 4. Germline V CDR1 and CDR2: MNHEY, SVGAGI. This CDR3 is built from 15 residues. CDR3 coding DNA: TGTGCCAGCACCCCGGGACTAGCGGGGGGGGAGACCCAGTACTTC. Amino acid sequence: CASTPGLAGGETQYF.

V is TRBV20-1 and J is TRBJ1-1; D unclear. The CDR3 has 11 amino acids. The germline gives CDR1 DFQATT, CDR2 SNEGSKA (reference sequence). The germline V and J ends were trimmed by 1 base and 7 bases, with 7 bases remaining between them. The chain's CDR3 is CSARVAGEAFF. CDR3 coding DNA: TGCAGTGCTAGAGTAGCGGGTGAAGCTTTCTTT.

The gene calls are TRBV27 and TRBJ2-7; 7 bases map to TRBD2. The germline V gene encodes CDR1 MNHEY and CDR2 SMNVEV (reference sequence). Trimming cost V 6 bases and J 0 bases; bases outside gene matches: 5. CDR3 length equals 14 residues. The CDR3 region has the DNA TGTGCCAGCAGCGGAGCGGGACTCTCCTACGAGCAGTACTTC. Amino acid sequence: CASSGAGLSYEQYF.

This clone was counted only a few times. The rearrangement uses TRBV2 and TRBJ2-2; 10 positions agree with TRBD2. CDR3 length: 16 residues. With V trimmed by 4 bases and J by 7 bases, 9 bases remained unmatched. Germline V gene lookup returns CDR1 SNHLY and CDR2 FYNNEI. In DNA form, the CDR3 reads TGTGCCAGCAGTGGGGAGCGGGGGGGCCGTGTCGGGGAGCTGTTTTTT. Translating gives CASSGERGGRVGELFF.